These 13 T cell receptor beta chains were sequenced from one sample in a study of cytomegalovirus exposure and HLA in healthy donors. Use of 60 Vbeta and 13 Jbeta primers characterized the PCR. The protocol was immunoSEQ multiplex PCR, while the TCRdb copy is restricted to in-frame clones and leaves out a portion. The sample consists of 110,000 or so clones, over 6.5% of them appearing once. The source material was PBMCs. Receptors were obtained from a woman in her thirties or forties in good health and CMV-seropositive.

The chain is built from TRBV9 and TRBJ2-6; unclear D gene. V dropped 0 bases and J dropped 0 bases, with 4 bases sitting between them. CDR3 size: 15 residues. The V gene's germline CDR1 is SGDLS and CDR2 YYNGEE. In nucleotides, the CDR3 is TGTGCCAGCAGCGTAGACAGCTCTGGGGCCAACGTCCTGACTTTC. Its translation: CASSVDSSGANVLTF.

This clone has only a few counts. The gene calls are TRBV5-4 and TRBJ2-3; 7 bases line up with TRBD1. With V trimmed by 3 bases and J by 2 bases, 3 bases remained unmatched. The CDR3 totals 14 residues. Germline-derived CDR1 and CDR2 are SGHNT and YYREEE (reference sequence). In DNA, the CDR3 is TGTGCCAGCAGCTCGGGACAGAACACAGATACGCAGTATTTT. This gives the protein CASSSGQNTDTQYF.

V usage is TRBV21-1 and J usage is TRBJ2-1; the D call of TRBD2 is as the table states it, not checked on the DNA. TRBV21-1 is designated a pseudogene. CDR3 length equals 12 residues. The CDR3 nucleotides read TGTGCCAGCAGCAAAGTCCCCCTTTTGCAGTTCTTC. It encodes CASSKVPLLQFF.

The CDR3 DNA follows: TGTGCCAGCAGGGGGACAGGGGGGTATTACGAGCAGTACTTC. Its translation: CASRGTGGYYEQYF. The chain recombines TRBV25-1 with TRBJ2-5; 11 positions agree with TRBD1. TRBJ2-7 explains the end of the DNA better; the J call may be wrong. CDR3 length: 14 residues. Per the germline V gene, CDR1 is MGHDK and CDR2 is SYGVNS.

Worth noting for this clone: This specimen includes other DNA sequences encoding the same CDR3. This rearrangement joins TRBV11-2 to TRBJ2-1; D possibly corresponds to TRBD1 (6 bases). The V and J ends lost 5 bases and 1 base respectively, with 15 bases between them. The CDR3 runs to 16 residues. Per germline, CDR1 SGHAT and CDR2 FQNNGV. The CDR3: CASSGGHLLSYNEQFF. Here the CDR3 DNA reads TGTGCCAGCAGCGGGGGACACCTACTATCCTACAATGAGCAGTTCTTC.

CDR3 DNA: TGTGCCAGCAGTTACAGGGTCAAGGAGCAGTTCTTC. This translates into CASSYRVKEQFF. The rearrangement joins TRBV7-3 to TRBJ2-1; a possible D gene is TRBD1 (6 bases). Germline V gene lookup returns CDR1 SGHTA and CDR2 FQGTGA. The V gene lost 6 bases and the J gene lost 10 bases, with 13 bases spanning the gap. CDR3 size: 12 residues.

This clone occurred a few times. J is TRBJ2-2 and V is TRBV7-8; D may be TRBD2 (5 bases). Germline CDR1 reads SGHVS; CDR2 reads FQNEAQ. V lost 5 bases, J lost 4 bases, and 11 bases lay in between. This CDR3 contains 14 residues. In DNA, the CDR3 is TGTGCCAGCAGCCCCGGGGTGGGCACCGGGGAGCTGTTTTTT. Amino acid sequence: CASSPGVGTGELFF.

The genes are TRBV4-1 and TRBJ2-1, with TRBD2 matching over 9 bases. Germline-derived CDR1 and CDR2 are MGHRA and YSYEKL. CDR3 length equals 16 residues. V was clipped by 3 bases and J by 7 bases; unmatched bases: 10. CDR3 nucleotides: TGCGCCAGCAGCCAGGGAGGGGCTAGCGGGGTGAATGAGCAGTTCTTC. Amino acid sequence: CASSQGGASGVNEQFF.

V is TRBV9 and J is TRBJ1-3; no reliable D call. V lost 0 bases, J lost 0 bases, and 10 bases lay in between. Germline CDR1 and CDR2: SGDLS and YYNGEE. This CDR3 contains 16 residues. This CDR3 is CASSVDLLYSGNTIYF. The CDR3 coding sequence is TGTGCCAGCAGCGTAGATCTCCTCTACTCTGGAAACACCATATATTTT. Supplemented by reference TRBV9 and TRBJ1-3, the full variable domain reads DSGVTQTPKHLITATGQRVTLRCSPRSGDLSVYWYQQSLDQGLQFLIQYYNGEERAKGNILERFSAQQFPDLHSELNLSSLELGDSALYFCASSVDLLYSGNTIYFGEGSWLTVV.

This clone was seen more than once but under ten times. The rearrangement uses TRBV19 and TRBJ1-2; 7 bases line up with TRBD1. The CDR3 contains 20 residues. The germline CDR1 and CDR2 sequences are LNHDA and SQIVND (reference sequence). J gave up 5 bases and V 5 bases, and 26 bases lay outside the gene matches. CDR3 coding DNA: TGTGCCAGTAGTGGGTTTAGCACACCGGGACAGAAAAAAGCCTTTTATGGCTACACCTTC. Its translation is CASSGFSTPGQKKAFYGYTF.

This clone was found a few times. The chain carries TRBV18 and TRBJ1-5; D unclear. This CDR3 region has 14 residues. CDR1 and CDR2 from the germline V gene are KGHSH and LQKENI. The germline V and J ends were trimmed by 4 bases and 3 bases, with 10 bases remaining between them. This CDR3 is CASSLREINQPQHF. DNA for the CDR3: TGTGCCAGCTCACTACGGGAGATCAATCAGCCCCAGCATTTT.

The chain employs TRBV5-3 and TRBJ2-2; 10 bases are a match to TRBD1. TRBV5-3 is an ORF, with its function uncertain. Trimming at V came to 4 bases and at J to 5 bases, leaving 5 bases not matched to a gene. The CDR3 sequence is 15 residues long. The CDR3 DNA is TGTGCCAGAAGCCTCGACAGGGGGCTGACCGGGGAGCTGTTTTTT. Its protein is CARSLDRGLTGELFF.

The V gene is TRBV30, the J gene TRBJ2-7; 7 bases line up with TRBD1. The CDR3 has 14 amino acids. The trim removed 4 bases at V and 4 bases at J, leaving 10 bases unmatched. From germline, CDR1 is GTSNPN and CDR2 SVGIG (reference sequence). The CDR3 loop reads CAWTALRGQYEQYF. As DNA, the CDR3 is TGTGCCTGGACCGCATTGAGGGGGCAGTACGAGCAGTACTTC.